The entry below describes one TCR beta chain. The antigen remains undetermined. The data originate from a study of Ad26.COV2.S vaccination and SARS-CoV-2 variants. General study points: Reportedly, after vaccination the spike-specific CD8+ and CD4+ T cell responses displayed substantial breadth. Greater spike-specific TCR breadth was seen in vaccine recipients than in placebo recipients.

Assay: immunoSEQ multiplex PCR; the TCRdb copy retains only in-frame clones and omits some. The sample yields about 450,000 clones, approximately 92% seen once. Treatment reported: around 19 received Ad26.COV2.S at low or high dose, single or two shots; several received placebo; per-sample allocation not given. On day 63 after the first injection, vaccine and placebo recipients gave samples. This CDR3 has 11 amino acids. Trimming shortened V by 3 bases and J by 10 bases, and 10 bases separated the two germline ends. Germline V gives CDR1 DFQATT, CDR2 SNEGSKA (reference sequence). The sequences come from peripheral blood, collected in a trial of Ad26.COV2.S vaccine versus placebo. The receptor was isolated from a person aged 18 to 59 who received the Ad26.COV2.S COVID-19 vaccine or a placebo. The chain recombines TRBV20-1 with TRBJ2-1; a weak D match, TRBD2 (6 bases). The CDR3 nucleotides read TGCAGTGCTAGGAGCGGGTTGGAGCAGTTCTTC. As protein: CSARSGLEQFF.